Listed here are 9 T cell receptor beta chains from one sample, sequenced in a study of T-cell reconstitution after alpha-beta-depleted transplantation in children. Preparation of the TCRbeta library used unique molecular identifiers. Using its own MiXCR run on the PCR reads, TCRdb lists one record per CDR3 protein. The sample shows under 850,000 distinct CDR3 sequences, under 15% of them seen only once. The specimen comprised PBMCs, sampled before TCRalphabeta/CD19-depleted stem cell transplant. These receptors all stem from a girl aged 2 to 10 with congenital amegakaryocytic thrombocytopenia, due to receive a stem cell transplant.

This clonotype was seen only a few times. The genes are TRBV20-1 and TRBJ2-1; D may be TRBD2 (5 bases). Germline V lookup: CDR1 DFQATT, CDR2 SNEGSKA (reference sequence). Trimming pared 1 base from V and 5 bases from J, leaving 12 bases between. The CDR3 has 14 residues. CDR3 protein: CSARGGHINNEQFF. The CDR3 region has the DNA TGCAGTGCTAGAGGCGGGCATATAAACAATGAGCAGTTCTTC.

This clonotype was recorded many times. J is TRBJ1-1 and V is TRBV29-1; D is unresolved. V dropped 4 bases and J dropped 4 bases, with 4 bases sitting between them. This CDR3 comprises 10 residues. Germline-derived CDR1 and CDR2 are SQVTM and ANQGSEA. In DNA form, the CDR3 reads TGCAGCGTTGTCATCACTGAAGCTTTCTTT. This gives the protein CSVVITEAFF.

In this sample, this clonotype turned up many times. The chain combines TRBV14 with TRBJ2-1, with no clear D. CDR1 is SGHDN, CDR2 FVKESK, per germline. The CDR3 is made up of 12 amino acids. V lost 1 base and J 8 bases, leaving 6 bases between the germline ends. The CDR3 region is CASSQAVDEQFF. The CDR3, as DNA: TGTGCCAGCAGCCAAGCGGTTGATGAGCAGTTCTTC.

This clonotype was found many times. The chain couples TRBV12-3 or TRBV12-4 to TRBJ1-1; D unclear. The CDR3 is made up of 17 amino acids. Trimming stripped 5 bases from V and 6 bases from J, with 25 bases between. Written as DNA, the CDR3 is TGTGCCAGCAGTCCCTCAGCCTGGGAGTTTTCAGCTCCTGAAGCTTTCTTT. It codes for CASSPSAWEFSAPEAFF.

The chain employs TRBV20-1 and TRBJ1-3, with D possibly TRBD1 on 6 matching bases. Germline lookup yields CDR1 DFQATT and CDR2 SNEGSKA (reference sequence). The ends were cut back, 5 bases at V and 0 bases at J, with 17 bases in the middle. This CDR3 has 16 residues. The CDR3 DNA follows: TGCAGTGCTGGGAACAGACAGGTTGGCTCTGGAAACACCATATATTTT. Translating it yields CSAGNRQVGSGNTIYF.

This clonotype occurred a few times. The CDR3 region is CATSRDTRPTDTQYF. CDR3 nucleotide sequence: TGTGCCACCAGCAGAGATACCCGCCCGACAGATACGCAGTATTTT. The chain joins TRBV15 to TRBJ2-3; no firm D call. Germline values: CDR1 LNHNV, CDR2 YYDKDF (reference sequence). With 0 bases removed from V and 3 bases from J, the gap between germline ends came to 10 bases. The CDR3 spans 15 residues.

V gene TRBV20-1 combines with J gene TRBJ2-1; 11 bases line up with TRBD2. Germline V gene sequence: CDR1 DFQATT, CDR2 SNEGSKA (reference sequence). The CDR3 has 14 amino acids. V gave up 5 bases and J gave up 6 bases; unmatched junction bases: 6. The DNA of the CDR3 is TGCAGTGCTGGTATAGCGGGAGGGGGCAATGAGCAGTTCTTC. Protein sequence: CSAGIAGGGNEQFF.

This clonotype was counted ten times or more. The chain employs TRBV10-3 and TRBJ2-3, with D possibly matching TRBD2 (6 bases). The length of the CDR3 is 15 residues. Trimming pared 6 bases from V and 5 bases from J, leaving 18 bases between. Germline CDR1 and CDR2: ENHRY and SYGVKD. CDR3 amino acids: CAISGLPTTQDTQYF. DNA for the CDR3: TGTGCCATCAGCGGACTACCCACTACTCAAGATACGCAGTATTTT.

This clonotype has more than one count but fewer than ten. This chain joins TRBV11-2 and TRBJ2-6, with TRBD1 matching 9 bases. The CDR3 is 19 residues long. Trimming removed 5 bases from V and 0 bases from J; junction bases left unmatched: 11. CDR1 and CDR2 (germline): SGHAT, FQNNGV. CDR3 residues: CASSRVVGQGNSGANVLTF. CDR3 sequence (DNA): TGTGCCAGCAGCCGCGTTGTGGGACAGGGAAACTCTGGGGCCAACGTCCTGACTTTC.